The entry below describes one T cell receptor (beta chain). This sample stems from a study of blood T cell repertoires in COVID-19. Across the whole study: Sample material is recorded as cDNA or gDNA derived from T cells, B-cell-depleted T cells, or PBMCs.

Trimming took 6 bases from V and 8 from J; bases not matched to a gene: 14. The CDR3 spans 18 residues. Looked up from germline, CDR1 is SNHLY and CDR2 is FYNNEI. Source study methods: Reference gene primer amplification gave nucleated cell count estimates. Sequenced by immunoSEQ multiplex PCR; TCRdb stores in-frame clones only, minus some. V, J and clone size derive from that table, while D and trimming were established from the DNA sequence. The table shows 170,000 or so clones, with about 83% occurring only once. The chain carries TRBV2 and TRBJ2-3, with 16 bases lining up with TRBD2. The TCR sequence derives from a woman younger than 30 who had recovered from COVID-19. Sequencing was done on a sample of peripheral blood. In nucleotides, the CDR3 is TGTGCCAGCAGCACCGGGACTAGCGGGGGGGCAACTCGGGGTACGCAGTATTTT. It specifies CASSTGTSGGATRGTQYF.